Shown below are 7 T cell receptor beta chains from a single sample sequenced in a study of tumor and adjacent non-tumor tissue in lung cancer. No cell sorting was done before RNA was extracted from the tissue. TCRbeta libraries were built with three rounds of nested PCR, modified from ARM-PCR. TCRdb reprocessed the multiplex PCR reads with MiXCR, giving one entry per CDR3 protein. Of around 79,000 distinct CDR3 sequences in the sample, around 70% were seen once. Sequenced input: lung tumor tissue. The receptors here all came from a woman aged 40 to 50 with non-small cell lung cancer.

A note on this clonotype: Sequence at one end of the junction differs from germline and may be a read error. The chain uses TRBV7-9 and TRBJ2-7; D might be TRBD2 (5 bases). The V gene's germline CDR1 is SEHNR and CDR2 FQNEAQ (reference sequence). CDR3 size: 12 residues. CDR3 protein: CASCLNLERQCF. DNA of the CDR3: TGTGCCAGCTGCCTAAATTTGGAGCGGCAGTGCTTC.

The J gene is TRBJ1-4, the V gene TRBV2; D gene ambiguous. Germline lookup yields CDR1 SNHLY and CDR2 FYNNEI. This CDR3 region has 13 residues. V was cut by 7 bases and J by 0 bases, with 6 bases left in between. CDR3 protein: CASTWATNEKLFF. CDR3 coding DNA: TGTGCCAGCACGTGGGCAACTAATGAAAAACTGTTTTTT.

This clonotype was observed many times. The V gene is TRBV10-2, the J gene TRBJ2-7, with 11 bases aligning to TRBD1. The CDR3 is 14 residues long. Germline CDR1 and CDR2: WSHSY and SAAADI. V was pared by 6 bases and J by 1 base, with 2 bases of the junction left unmatched. CDR3 coding DNA: TGCGCCAGCAGGGGGACAGGGGGATCCTACGAGCAGTACTTC. Translated, it gives CASRGTGGSYEQYF.

This clonotype has a count of ten or more. The chain employs TRBV29-1 and TRBJ2-2; D possibly uses TRBD1 or TRBD2 (5 bases each). Trimming cost V 3 bases and J 6 bases, with 17 bases left between them. There are 15 residues in the CDR3. CDR1 and CDR2 from the germline V gene are SQVTM and ANQGSEA. The CDR3 DNA reads TGCAGCGTTGAGGTTCGGGGCAGGGATCCCGGGGAGCTGTTTTTT. Its protein is CSVEVRGRDPGELFF.

On this clonotype itself: An end of the junction does not agree with germline; a read error may underlie this. The chain combines TRBV11-2 with TRBJ2-5; possibly TRBD2 for D (5 bases). Germline CDR1 is SGHAT and CDR2 is FQNNGV. The CDR3 is 16 amino acids. The CDR3 nucleotides read TGTGCCAGCAACTTAGTTGGGCTGAGGGCCCAGGAGACCCAGTACTTC. This translates into CASNLVGLRAQETQYF.

Worth noting for this clonotype: A read error may explain this, as a much larger clone is one base away. The J gene is TRBJ1-6, the V gene TRBV5-4, with 9 positions matching TRBD1. In germline, CDR1 is SGHNT, CDR2 YYREEE (reference sequence). CDR3 length: 15 residues. The CDR3 DNA sequence: TGTTCCAGCAGCCCGGGGACAGGGAATAATTCACCCCTCCACTTT. Translation gives CSSSPGTGNNSPLHF.

This chain uses TRBV5-1 with TRBJ2-1; D gene unclear. The germline CDR1 and CDR2 sequences are SGHRS and YFSETQ. The V and J ends lost 2 bases and 8 bases respectively, with 8 bases between them. This CDR3 has 12 amino acids. The CDR3 reads CASSLTDDEQFF. The DNA of the CDR3 is TGCGCCAGCAGCTTAACAGACGATGAGCAGTTCTTC.